These 20 T cell receptor beta chains share one sample of origin, sequenced in a study of CD8 T cells in ankylosing spondylitis. From the 5' RACE reads, TCRdb called clonotypes with MiXCR, one entry per CDR3 protein. The repertoire has 250,000 or so distinct CDR3 sequences, roughly 25% of them found once; the top ten carry 0.5% to 0.75%. Sequencing was performed on blood, either unsorted or a sorted T cell fraction (not recorded which). All receptors come from a male donor with ankylosing spondylitis or in good health (not recorded which).

The rearrangement joins TRBV29-1 to TRBJ2-1, with D perhaps TRBD1 or TRBD2 (6 bases each). Per germline, CDR1 SQVTM and CDR2 ANQGSEA. CDR3 length: 12 residues. The ends were cut back, 3 bases at V and 6 bases at J, with 9 bases in the middle. The CDR3 sequence: CSVDKGGNEQFF. CDR3 DNA sequence: TGCAGCGTTGATAAGGGGGGCAATGAGCAGTTCTTC.

This clonotype has at least ten counts. V and J are TRBV7-7 and TRBJ2-2; D gene unclear. This CDR3 comprises 14 residues. With 1 base removed from V and 5 bases from J, the gap between germline ends came to 8 bases. Germline V CDR1 and CDR2: SSHAT, FNYEAQ (reference sequence). CDR3 DNA sequence: TGTGCCAGCAGCTTAGTCGAGACGACCGGGGAGCTGTTTTTT. It codes for CASSLVETTGELFF.

V usage is TRBV3-1 and J usage is TRBJ2-7, with D uncertain. The CDR3 is 12 residues long. The germline V gene encodes CDR1 LGHDT and CDR2 YNNKEL (reference sequence). The V end lost 1 base, the J end lost 6 bases, and 7 bases lay between the germline ends. CDR3 amino acids: CASSQGEVEQYF. The CDR3 nucleotides read TGTGCCAGCAGCCAAGGAGAGGTCGAGCAGTACTTC.

The sample holds a few counts of this clonotype. The junction departs from the called germline gene at one end, perhaps through a read error. The chain has TRBV2 and TRBJ2-7; TRBD1 matches 7 bases. This CDR3 has 13 amino acids. Germline CDR1 is SNHLY and CDR2 is FYNNEI. The chain's CDR3 is CASREVLRTGGHF. The CDR3 DNA sequence: TGTGCCAGCAGAGAGGTATTGCGGACAGGTGGCCACTTC.

The chain is built from TRBV3-1 and TRBJ2-2, with D perhaps matching TRBD2 (6 bases). Deletions cut 4 bases from V and 6 bases from J, with 24 bases between. The CDR3 length is 18 residues. Germline values: CDR1 LGHDT, CDR2 YNNKEL (reference sequence). The DNA of the CDR3 is TGTGCCAGCAGCCTTTACCCCCCCGGGACTGCGGGCGCCGGGGAGCTGTTTTTT. It is translated as CASSLYPPGTAGAGELFF.

This clonotype was counted only a few times. The CDR3 DNA reads TGTGCCAGCAGCCCACAATACCGACAGGGGAGGGATACGCAGTATTTT. Its translation: CASSPQYRQGRDTQYF. The chain has TRBV7-2 and TRBJ2-3; TRBD1 aligns across 8 bases. Germline assignment: CDR1 SGHTA and CDR2 FQGNSA. The junction had 13 bases not matched to a gene; V was cut back by 5 bases and J by 6 bases. The CDR3 runs to 16 residues.

The chain recombines TRBV6-5 with TRBJ2-3; tentatively, D is TRBD1 (5 bases). The V end lost 2 bases, the J end lost 1 base, and 10 bases lay between the germline ends. Looked up from germline, CDR1 is MNHEY and CDR2 is SVGAGI. CDR3 length equals 15 residues. In nucleotides, the CDR3 is TGTGCCAGCAGTTACGACAGTTATGGCACAGATACGCAGTATTTT. Translation gives CASSYDSYGTDTQYF.

The chain recombines TRBV18 with TRBJ2-1; possible D gene TRBD2, 7 bases. The CDR3 is 12 residues long. Between the trimmed V and J ends, which lost 2 bases and 14 bases, there was a span of 13 bases. Germline CDR1 KGHSH, CDR2 LQKENI. The CDR3 bases are TGTGCCAGCTCACCAGGTGGGGGGGCTGAGTTCTTC. It specifies CASSPGGGAEFF.

At least ten counts were recorded for this clonotype. The chain is built from TRBV20-1 and TRBJ2-7; tentatively, D is TRBD1 (5 bases). CDR3 length equals 14 residues. Trimming pared 4 bases from V and 6 bases from J, leaving 19 bases between. Germline CDR1 DFQATT, CDR2 SNEGSKA (reference sequence). This chain's CDR3 is CSAILGRVSGEQYF. Written as DNA, the CDR3 is TGCAGTGCTATTTTAGGCAGGGTGTCGGGCGAGCAGTACTTC.

The chain employs TRBV6-1 and TRBJ2-7; 7 bases are a match to TRBD1. CDR3 size: 15 residues. CDR1 MNHNS and CDR2 SASEGT come from the germline V gene. V was clipped by 8 bases and J by 2 bases; unmatched bases: 12. This chain's CDR3 is CASGLRKRGPYEQYF. As DNA, the CDR3 is TGTGCCAGCGGTCTTCGGAAAAGGGGGCCCTACGAGCAGTACTTC.

The chain is built from TRBV12-3 or TRBV12-4 and TRBJ2-7; TRBD2 might be the D (5 bases). This CDR3 region has 13 residues. The V and J ends lost 1 base and 5 bases respectively, with 9 bases between them. The CDR3 loop reads CASSLGGYDEQYF. CDR3 DNA: TGTGCCAGCAGTTTAGGAGGGTATGACGAGCAGTACTTC.

The chain employs TRBV10-3 and TRBJ2-7, with a weak D call TRBD1 (6 bases). Trimming removed 5 bases from V and 2 bases from J, with 13 bases in between. The germline gives CDR1 ENHRY, CDR2 SYGVKD. The CDR3 sequence is 14 residues long. The CDR3 sequence is CAISPAGTPYEQYF. CDR3 in DNA: TGTGCCATCAGTCCGGCCGGGACACCCTACGAGCAGTACTTC.

Concerning this clonotype: A junction boundary mismatches the germline segment, possibly from a read error. This chain joins TRBV7-2 and TRBJ2-5; possible D gene TRBD2, 5 bases. The germline V gene has CDR1 SGHTA and CDR2 FQGNSA. The CDR3 contains 13 residues. This CDR3 reads CATSEGYQETQYF. In DNA form, the CDR3 reads TGTGCCACCAGCGAGGGCTACCAAGAGACCCAGTACTTC.

V and J are TRBV23-1 and TRBJ2-7, with 7 positions matching TRBD1. Being an ORF, TRBV23-1 has a function that is uncertain. The CDR3 runs to 17 residues. After removal of 3 bases from V and 1 base from J, the junction contained 12 bases not matched to a gene. The DNA of the CDR3 is TGCGCCAGCAGTCACCCGACGTGGGAACAGGGGTCCTACGAGCAGTACTTC. Amino acid sequence: CASSHPTWEQGSYEQYF.

This clonotype occurred many times. The chain combines TRBV4-1 with TRBJ2-2; D uncertain. V shed 1 base and J shed 8 bases, with 8 bases lying between them. CDR3 size: 13 residues. CDR1 is MGHRA, CDR2 YSYEKL, per germline. As DNA, the CDR3 is TGCGCCAGCAGCCAAGTCCGGTTGGGGGAGCTGTTTTTT. This codes for CASSQVRLGELFF.

The chain combines TRBV12-3 or TRBV12-4 with TRBJ2-5; the D gene is possibly TRBD2 (5 bases). The V end lost 4 bases, the J end lost 10 bases, and 10 bases lay between the germline ends. The CDR3 sequence is 11 residues long. The CDR3 DNA sequence: TGTGCCAGCAGTTCCGGGATCGGCCAGTACTTC. Its protein is CASSSGIGQYF.

V usage is TRBV7-3 and J usage is TRBJ2-1; tentative D call: TRBD2 (7 bases). The CDR3 extends over 13 amino acids. Germline assignment: CDR1 SGHTA and CDR2 FQGTGA. With 8 bases removed from V and 6 bases from J, the gap between germline ends came to 14 bases. The CDR3 reads CASGGGPFNEQFF. The DNA for the CDR3 is TGTGCCAGCGGGGGGGGGCCTTTCAATGAGCAGTTCTTC.

The chain uses TRBV6-1 and TRBJ2-1, with D possibly being TRBD2 (7 bases). The CDR3 length is 16 residues. Germline V CDR1 and CDR2: MNHNS, SASEGT. Trimming took 6 bases from V and 9 from J, leaving 24 bases between them. The CDR3 spells CASSSTSGRGRGEQFF. DNA of the CDR3: TGTGCCAGCAGCTCCACCTCGGGGCGGGGGCGTGGTGAGCAGTTCTTC.

This clonotype was seen many times. CDR3 sequence (DNA): TGCGCCAGCAGCTTGGTGGGGGTCCCAATGAAGACCCAGTACTTC. This sequence encodes CASSLVGVPMKTQYF. The J gene is TRBJ2-5, the V gene TRBV5-1; the D gene could be TRBD1 or TRBD2 (5 bases each). Trimming cost V 0 bases and J 6 bases, with 15 bases left between them. CDR3 length: 15 residues. Germline V gene data show CDR1 as SGHRS and CDR2 as YFSETQ.

The rearrangement joins TRBV10-3 to TRBJ2-1; 9 nucleotides align to TRBD1. J lost 3 bases, V lost 6 bases, and 6 bases had no gene match. CDR3 size: 15 residues. Germline V gene sequence: CDR1 ENHRY, CDR2 SYGVKD. This CDR3 is CAISPGDRVYNEQFF. The DNA for the CDR3 is TGTGCCATCAGCCCAGGGGACAGGGTCTACAATGAGCAGTTCTTC.